The clone carrying this TCR beta chain was found a few times. The data belong to a study of T-cell reconstitution after alpha-beta-depleted transplantation in children. TCRbeta library construction was performed incorporating unique molecular identifiers. One entry per CDR3 protein results from TCRdb running MiXCR on the PCR reads. Counted here are approximately 420,000 distinct CDR3 sequences, approximately 11% occurring once; the ten biggest clones make up about 5%. The sequences come from PBMCs from the stem cell graft donor, collected from the stem cell graft. The clonotype comes from a human donor who donated a stem cell graft to a child with acute myeloid leukemia.

The CDR3 DNA follows: TGCGCCAGCAGCCAAGAGTCTTGGGCTTCCTACAATGAGCAGTTCTTC. It encodes CASSQESWASYNEQFF. The chain recombines TRBV4-1 with TRBJ2-1; no clear D gene. V was pared by 0 bases and J by 1 base, with 10 bases between. CDR3 length: 16 amino acids. Per the germline V gene, CDR1 is MGHRA and CDR2 is YSYEKL.